The clone carrying this T cell receptor (beta chain) has at least ten counts. CDR3 length equals 17 residues. This sample is part of a study of molecular identifiers for immune sequencing clone quantification. For bulk TCR libraries, previously described methods and listed TCR primers were used. TCRdb processed the PCR reads anew with MiXCR; each CDR3 protein has one entry. The sample lists 600,000 to 650,000 distinct CDR3 sequences; about 20% were seen once. The sequenced sample was naive CD8+ T cells from blood, with Jurkat cell RNA spiked in. Subset given: FACS-sorted CD8+CD4-CCR7+CD45RA+ naive T cells. This TCR derives from a human donor in good health. Some libraries in this study had Jurkat cell RNA spiked in. The gene calls are TRBV21-1 and TRBJ1-5; TRBD1 reflects the table's D call only, with no check against the DNA. TRBV21-1 is classified as a pseudogene. The CDR3 reads CASSNGYRVNSNQPQHF. The CDR3 DNA reads as TGTGCCAGCAGCAATGGTTACAGGGTCAATAGCAATCAGCCCCAGCATTTT.